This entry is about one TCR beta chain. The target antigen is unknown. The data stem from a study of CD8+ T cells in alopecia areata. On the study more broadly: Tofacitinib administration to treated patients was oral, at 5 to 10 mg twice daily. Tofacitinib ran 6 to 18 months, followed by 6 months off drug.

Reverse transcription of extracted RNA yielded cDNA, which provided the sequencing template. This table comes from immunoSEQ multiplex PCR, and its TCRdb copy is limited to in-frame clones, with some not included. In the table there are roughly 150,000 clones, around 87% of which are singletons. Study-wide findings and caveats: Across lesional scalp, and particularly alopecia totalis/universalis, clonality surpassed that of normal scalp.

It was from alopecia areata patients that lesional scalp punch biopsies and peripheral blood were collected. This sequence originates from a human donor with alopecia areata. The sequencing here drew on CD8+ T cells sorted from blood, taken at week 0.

The CDR3 sequence is CASSLIARDTEAFF. CDR3 DNA: TGTGCCAGCAGCTTGATTGCGAGGGACACTGAAGCTTTCTTT. The rearrangement links TRBV5-6 to TRBJ1-1; D is unclear. Germline V gene data show CDR1 as SGHDT and CDR2 as YYEEEE. With 1 base removed from V and 3 bases from J, the gap between germline ends came to 10 bases. This CDR3 contains 14 residues.